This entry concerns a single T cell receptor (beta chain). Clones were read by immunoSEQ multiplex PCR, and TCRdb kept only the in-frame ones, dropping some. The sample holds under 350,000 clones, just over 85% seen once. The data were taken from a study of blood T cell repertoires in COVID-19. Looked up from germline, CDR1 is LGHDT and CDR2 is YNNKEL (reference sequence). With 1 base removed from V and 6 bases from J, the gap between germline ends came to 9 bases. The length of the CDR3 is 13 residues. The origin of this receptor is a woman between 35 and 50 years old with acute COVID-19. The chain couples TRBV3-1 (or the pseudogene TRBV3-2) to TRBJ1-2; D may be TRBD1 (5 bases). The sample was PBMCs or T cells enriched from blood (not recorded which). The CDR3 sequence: CASSQAPGNGYTF. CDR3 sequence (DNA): TGTGCCAGCAGCCAAGCGCCAGGGAATGGCTACACCTTC.